Listed below are T cell receptor beta chains from one sample, sequenced in a study of cytomegalovirus exposure and HLA in healthy donors. Some clones are missing from TCRdb's copy, which holds only in-frame ones; the method was immunoSEQ multiplex PCR. The sample carries 80,000 to 95,000 clones, more than 75% recorded once. Sequencing input: PBMCs. Receptors were obtained from a man aged 25-40 years in good health and CMV-seropositive. The CDR3 runs from the conserved cysteine through the conserved F or W. A D gene is named only where the DNA matches it firmly. Size is omitted from some rows. Given values are once, few, many or a class for expanded clones.

TRBV27	-	TRBJ2-1	TRBD1	CASRRTGGDYESYNEQFF	TGTGCCAGCAGGAGGACAGGGGGCGATTACGAATCCTACAATGAGCAGTTCTTC
TRBV19	-	TRBJ1-1	-	CASLRGTEAFF	TGTGCCAGTTTAAGAGGGACTGAAGCTTTCTTT
TRBV19	-	TRBJ2-1	TRBD2	CASTDTSGILNEQFF	TGTGCCAGTACCGATACTAGCGGGATCCTGAATGAGCAGTTCTTC
TRBV7-2	-	TRBJ2-7	-	CASSLGGHYEQYF	TGTGCCAGCAGCTTAGGGGGACATTACGAGCAGTACTTC
TRBV5-1	-	TRBJ1-4	-	CASSLNGGATNEKLFF	TGCGCCAGCAGCCTGAACGGGGGAGCAACTAATGAAAAACTGTTTTTT
TRBV27	-	TRBJ2-3	-	CASSIATDTQYF	TGTGCCAGCAGTATAGCAACAGATACGCAGTATTTT
TRBV29-1	-	TRBJ2-2	TRBD2	CSVQSGGGNTGELFF	TGCAGCGTCCAATCTGGCGGGGGAAACACCGGGGAGCTGTTTTTT
TRBV6-4	-	TRBJ2-6	-	CASSDRGSGANVLTF	TGTGCCAGCAGTGACCGGGGGTCTGGGGCCAACGTCCTGACTTTC
TRBV7-9	-	TRBJ1-1	TRBD1	CAGLTGGAPYVEAFF	TGTGCCGGTCTGACAGGGGGCGCCCCCTATGTTGAAGCTTTCTTT
TRBV6-5	-	TRBJ2-7	-	CASSYSGGEQYF	TGTGCCAGCAGTTACTCGGGGGGCGAGCAGTACTTC
TRBV7-9	once	TRBJ2-6	-	CASSPRVSGANVLTF	TGTGCCAGCAGCCCCCGGGTCTCTGGGGCCAACGTCCTGACTTTC
TRBV5-1	-	TRBJ2-3	TRBD2	CASSMIAGGGTDTQYF	TGCGCCAGCAGCATGATAGCGGGAGGCGGCACAGATACGCAGTATTTT
TRBV7-9	-	TRBJ1-1	TRBD1	CASSLAAGTGVAFF	TGTGCCAGCAGCTTAGCAGCTGGGACAGGGGTGGCTTTCTTT
TRBV7-8	-	TRBJ1-4	TRBD1	CASSLRTGLELLSERLFF	TGTGCCAGCAGCTTAAGGACAGGTCTTGAATTGTTGTCCGAAAGACTGTTTTTT
TRBV11-2	once	TRBJ1-1	-	CASSSTSPGGTAFF	TGTGCCAGCAGCTCGACATCCCCCGGGGGTACTGCTTTCTTT
TRBV9	-	TRBJ1-3	TRBD1	CASSVEGQVVNTIYF	TGTGCCAGCAGCGTAGAGGGACAGGTTGTGAACACCATATATTTT
TRBV19	-	TRBJ2-3	-	CASSIRSRADTQYF	TGTGCCAGTAGTATTAGGTCCAGGGCAGATACGCAGTATTTT
TRBV12-5	-	TRBJ2-2	-	CASGPYSETGELFF	TGTGCTAGTGGTCCGTACAGTGAAACCGGGGAGCTGTTTTTT
TRBV11-2	-	TRBJ2-7	-	CASSGTGTLHYEQYF	TGTGCCAGCAGCGGGACCGGGACTTTACACTACGAGCAGTACTTC
TRBV5-1	-	TRBJ2-2	-	CASSFTGLNTGELFF	TGCGCCAGCAGCTTCACAGGGCTCAACACCGGGGAGCTGTTTTTT
TRBV5-1	-	TRBJ1-1	-	CASSPEGGKLMNTEAFF	TGCGCCAGCAGCCCGGAGGGCGGAAAACTAATGAACACTGAAGCTTTCTTT
TRBV4-1	-	TRBJ2-7	-	CASSPRQESSYEQYF	TGCGCCAGCAGCCCCCGACAGGAAAGCTCCTACGAGCAGTACTTC
TRBV27	-	TRBJ2-3	-	CASSLLAVPDTQYF	TGTGCCAGCAGTTTACTGGCAGTCCCAGATACGCAGTATTTT
TRBV27	once	TRBJ1-2	TRBD1	CASSGTGGGHYGYTF	TGTGCCAGCAGTGGGACAGGGGGCGGCCACTATGGCTACACCTTC
TRBV7-2	-	TRBJ2-5	-	CASSLNGRRRWETQYF	TGTGCCAGCAGCTTAAACGGACGGAGGAGATGGGAGACCCAGTACTTC
TRBV7-2	-	TRBJ2-2	-	CASSSKTSHTGELFF	TGTGCCAGCAGCTCCAAGACTTCCCACACCGGGGAGCTGTTTTTT
TRBV7-3	-	TRBJ2-2	TRBD2	CASSSGRAPGELFF	TGTGCCAGCAGCTCCGGGAGGGCCCCCGGGGAGCTGTTTTTT
TRBV6-4	-	TRBJ2-2	-	CASSFGDTGELFF	TGTGCCAGCAGTTTCGGGGACACCGGGGAGCTGTTTTTT
TRBV29-1	-	TRBJ1-3	-	CSVVIPRGTIYF	TGCAGCGTCGTAATACCCAGGGGAACCATATATTTT
TRBV15	-	TRBJ2-2	TRBD2	CATSRPGLAGGELFF	TGTGCCACCAGCAGACCGGGACTAGCCGGCGGGGAGCTGTTTTTT
TRBV14	-	TRBJ1-1	TRBD1	CASSPRAGTGVELYTEAFF	TGTGCCAGCAGCCCGCGAGCCGGGACAGGGGTAGAATTGTACACTGAAGCTTTCTTT
TRBV30	-	TRBJ2-1	TRBD2	CAWSVGSGRDNEQFF	TGTGCCTGGAGTGTCGGTAGCGGGAGGGACAATGAGCAGTTCTTC
TRBV7-8	-	TRBJ1-5	TRBD1	CASSPPGQGYNQPQHF	TGTGCCAGCAGCCCACCGGGACAGGGTTACAATCAGCCCCAGCATTTT
TRBV6-1	-	TRBJ1-5	-	CASEEQGPLNQPQHF	TGTGCCAGCGAGGAACAGGGCCCGTTGAATCAGCCCCAGCATTTT
TRBV5-4	-	TRBJ1-2	TRBD1	CASSEGTGGNYGYTF	TGTGCCAGCAGTGAGGGGACAGGGGGTAACTATGGCTACACCTTC
TRBV10-3	few	TRBJ1-4	TRBD1	CAIKGADEKLFF	TGTGCCATCAAGGGGGCAGATGAAAAACTGTTTTTT
TRBV7-8	-	TRBJ2-2	TRBD2	CASSLFSGSITGELFF	TGTGCCAGCAGCTTATTTAGCGGGAGTATCACCGGGGAGCTGTTTTTT
TRBV28	-	TRBJ2-7	-	CASSSAGSSYEQYF	TGTGCCAGCAGTTCCGCGGGCAGCTCCTACGAGCAGTACTTC
TRBV20-1	-	TRBJ2-7	-	CSAVAFHEQYF	TGCAGTGCCGTTGCGTTCCACGAGCAGTACTTC
TRBV4-2	-	TRBJ1-3	-	CASSQNRGGSSGNTIYF	TGTGCCAGCAGCCAAAATAGGGGAGGTTCTTCTGGAAACACCATATATTTT
TRBV28	-	TRBJ2-1	TRBD2	CASTPTSGSYNEQFF	TGTGCCAGCACCCCGACTAGCGGCTCCTACAATGAGCAGTTCTTC
TRBV6-6	few	TRBJ2-7	TRBD1	CASSYSDRGHEQYF	TGTGCCAGCAGTTACTCGGACAGGGGGCACGAGCAGTACTTC
TRBV7-2	-	TRBJ1-5	-	CASSLGGALYSNQPQHF	TGTGCCAGCAGCTTAGGCGGGGCCCTTTATAGCAATCAGCCCCAGCATTTT
TRBV7-9	-	TRBJ2-1	-	CASSLASVTGRQFF	TGTGCCAGCAGCTTAGCGTCTGTGACGGGAAGGCAGTTCTTC
TRBV28	-	TRBJ1-2	-	CASSNVRGSNYGYTF	TGTGCCAGCAGTAACGTCAGGGGTTCTAACTATGGCTACACCTTC
TRBV19	-	TRBJ1-4	-	CASSIDIPAEGVEKLFF	TGTGCCAGTAGTATAGATATTCCCGCGGAAGGAGTTGAAAAACTGTTTTTT
TRBV7-9	-	TRBJ1-1	-	CASSLALANTEAFF	TGTGCCAGCAGCTTAGCGCTAGCGAACACTGAAGCTTTCTTT
TRBV2	-	TRBJ1-1	TRBD1	CASSRDRNTEAFF	TGTGCCAGCAGTCGGGACAGAAACACTGAAGCTTTCTTT
TRBV4-2	-	TRBJ2-3	TRBD2	CASGPSGGRTDTQYF	TGTGCCAGCGGTCCTAGCGGGGGGCGCACAGATACGCAGTATTTT
TRBV28	-	TRBJ2-1	-	CASSLISSYNEQFF	TGTGCCAGCAGTTTGATCAGCTCCTACAATGAGCAGTTCTTC
TRBV7-2	-	TRBJ2-1	TRBD2	CASSLARTSGTEQFF	TGTGCCAGCAGCTTAGCTAGGACTAGCGGGACAGAGCAGTTCTTC